Each of the 20 T cell receptor beta chains below was sequenced from the same sample in a study of T cell responses to AZD1222 COVID-19 vaccine. Clones were sequenced by immunoSEQ multiplex PCR, and TCRdb holds only the in-frame ones, with some missing. The sample lists about 120,000 clones, 70% to 90% seen once, with 9.4% in the top ten. This specimen consisted of peripheral blood, obtained on day 0 of AZD1222 vaccination. These receptors were collected from an adult in good health.

The rearrangement links TRBV6-6 to TRBJ2-7; D ambiguous. Per germline, CDR1 MNHNY and CDR2 SVGAGI (reference sequence). Between the trimmed V and J ends, which lost 6 bases and 2 bases, there was a span of 8 bases. This CDR3 is built from 12 residues. The chain's CDR3 is CASSLFTYEQYF. CDR3 bases: TGTGCCAGCAGCCTGTTTACCTACGAGCAGTACTTC.

The rearrangement uses TRBV6-5 and TRBJ1-2, with TRBD1 identical over 9 bases. This CDR3 is built from 13 residues. In germline, CDR1 is MNHEY, CDR2 SVGAGI. V lost 6 bases and J lost 6; bases outside the gene matches: 5. As DNA, the CDR3 is TGTGCCAGCAGAATACAGGGGGCAAATGGCTACACCTTC. Translation gives CASRIQGANGYTF.

The chain has TRBV6-5 and TRBJ2-1; no clear D gene. CDR3 length equals 12 residues. V was shortened by 6 bases and J by 7 bases, with 10 bases between the two germline ends. Germline lookup yields CDR1 MNHEY and CDR2 SVGAGI. The chain's CDR3 is CASRGSWNEQFF. As DNA, the CDR3 is TGTGCCAGCAGGGGAAGCTGGAATGAGCAGTTCTTC.

This clone was seen a few times. V gene TRBV19 combines with J gene TRBJ2-2; 8 bases fit TRBD2. J lost 4 bases, V lost 6 bases, and 1 base had no gene match. Germline lookup yields CDR1 LNHDA and CDR2 SQIVND (reference sequence). The CDR3 consists of 13 residues. CDR3 in DNA: TGTGCCAGTAGCCGGGGGGGCACCGGGGAGCTGTTTTTT. Translating gives CASSRGGTGELFF.

This rearrangement joins TRBV6-2 or TRBV6-3 to TRBJ2-2; D remains unclear. Between the trimmed V and J ends, which lost 0 bases and 1 base, there was a span of 6 bases. This CDR3 contains 15 residues. CDR1 MNHEY and CDR2 SVGEGT come from the germline V gene. CDR3 region: CASSYSVWNTGELFF. The CDR3 nucleotides read TGTGCCAGCAGTTACTCAGTCTGGAACACCGGGGAGCTGTTTTTT.

This chain uses TRBV18 with TRBJ2-2; 7 bases map to TRBD1. The CDR3 runs to 15 residues. The germline gives CDR1 KGHSH, CDR2 LQKENI. V lost 6 bases and J lost 0; bases outside the gene matches: 4. The CDR3 is CASSDQGANTGELFF. CDR3 coding DNA: TGTGCCAGCTCGGACCAGGGGGCGAACACCGGGGAGCTGTTTTTT.

The rearrangement uses TRBV7-2 and TRBJ2-5; tentative D call: TRBD2 (5 bases). Germline V gene data show CDR1 as SGHTA and CDR2 as FQGNSA. This CDR3 region has 13 residues. Trimming took 3 bases from V and 2 from J, leaving 7 bases between them. CDR3 in DNA: TGTGCCAGCAGCTTGGAGCGGCAAGAGACCCAGTACTTC. Translating gives CASSLERQETQYF.

V gene TRBV27 combines with J gene TRBJ2-7, with TRBD1 matching 8 bases. Germline V gene sequence: CDR1 MNHEY, CDR2 SMNVEV (reference sequence). Trimming cost V 7 bases and J 0 bases; bases outside gene matches: 11. The CDR3 consists of 16 residues. For the CDR3, the DNA is TGTGCCAGCAAATCTTTATCCGGGACAGGCTCCTACGAGCAGTACTTC. Translated: CASKSLSGTGSYEQYF.

This chain joins TRBV3-1 (or the pseudogene TRBV3-2) and TRBJ1-4; D might be TRBD1 (5 bases). CDR1 is LGHDT and CDR2 is YNNKEL in the germline V gene (reference sequence). The CDR3 sequence is 15 residues long. Trimming pared 0 bases from V and 8 bases from J, leaving 13 bases between. This CDR3 is CASSQDLGREEKLFF. Written as DNA, the CDR3 is TGTGCCAGCAGCCAAGATCTGGGGCGAGAGGAAAAACTGTTTTTT.

This clone was detected once. The chain recombines TRBV27 with TRBJ1-1, with D perhaps matching TRBD1 (5 bases). Deletions cut 7 bases from V and 4 bases from J, with 10 bases between. The CDR3 sequence is 12 residues long. Germline values: CDR1 MNHEY, CDR2 SMNVEV (reference sequence). The DNA for the CDR3 is TGTGCCAGCAAGACTGGGGGCACTGAAGCTTTCTTT. Amino acids: CASKTGGTEAFF.

The V call is TRBV9, the J call TRBJ1-1; tentative D call: TRBD1 (6 bases). The V and J ends lost 5 bases and 6 bases respectively, with 17 bases between them. This CDR3 is 14 amino acids long. CDR1 is SGDLS and CDR2 is YYNGEE in the germline V gene. The DNA for the CDR3 is TGTGCCAGCAGGAAAGGGGGGGTCGGATCTGAAGCTTTCTTT. Translating gives CASRKGGVGSEAFF.

The chain couples TRBV7-2 to TRBJ2-1; maybe TRBD1 (6 bases). Deletions cut 5 bases from V and 3 bases from J, with 14 bases between. In germline, CDR1 is SGHTA, CDR2 FQGNSA. The CDR3 is made up of 15 amino acids. For the CDR3, the DNA is TGTGCCAGCAGCGTAGGGGGACACGACTACAATGAGCAGTTCTTC. Protein sequence: CASSVGGHDYNEQFF. Drawing the rest from reference TRBV7-2 and TRBJ2-1, the complete variable domain is GAGVSQSPSNKVTEKGKDVELRCDPISGHTALYWYRQSLGQGLEFLIYFQGNSAPDKSGLPSDRFSAERTGGSVSTLTIQRTQQEDSAVYLCASSVGGHDYNEQFFGPGTRLTVL.

The V call is TRBV19, the J call TRBJ1-4; D is unclear. Germline V CDR1 and CDR2: LNHDA, SQIVND (reference sequence). CDR3 length equals 17 residues. The ends were cut back, 0 bases at V and 6 bases at J, with 17 bases in the middle. CDR3 nucleotide sequence: TGTGCCAGTAGTATAGATTGGACCCCTGGCAGAGATGAAAAACTGTTTTTT. Translation gives CASSIDWTPGRDEKLFF.

The chain links TRBV29-1 to TRBJ1-2; D perhaps matches TRBD1 (5 bases). CDR1 is SQVTM, CDR2 ANQGSEA, per germline. Trimming took 1 base from V and 3 from J, leaving 12 bases between them. The CDR3 length is 14 residues. The DNA for the CDR3 is TGCAGCGTTGAAGGTGGGGGGAAGTACTATGGCTACACCTTC. Protein: CSVEGGGKYYGYTF.

The chain joins TRBV4-2 to TRBJ2-7; 9 bases match TRBD1. The V gene's germline CDR1 is LGHNA and CDR2 YNFKEQ. The V segment lost 3 bases and the J segment 7 bases; nucleotides outside the gene matches: 7. The CDR3 sequence is 14 residues long. CDR3 amino acids: CASSQGRQGEEQYF. CDR3 sequence (DNA): TGTGCCAGCAGCCAGGGACGACAGGGGGAGGAGCAGTACTTC.

The chain carries TRBV21-1 and TRBJ2-6; TRBD1, the D gene given by the table, was not confirmed from the DNA. TRBV21-1 is described as a pseudogene. The CDR3 contains 16 residues. CDR3 amino acids: CASKVGVHSGANVLTF. The CDR3 DNA sequence: TGTGCCAGCAAGGTAGGGGTGCACTCTGGGGCCAACGTCCTGACTTTC.

The chain employs TRBV30 and TRBJ2-7, with a tentative D call TRBD2 (6 bases). Germline V lookup: CDR1 GTSNPN, CDR2 SVGIG (reference sequence). This CDR3 contains 13 residues. V was clipped by 5 bases and J by 1 base, with 12 bases between them. Here the CDR3 reads CAWGRTLSYEQYF. In DNA, the CDR3 is TGTGCCTGGGGGAGGACCCTTTCCTACGAGCAGTACTTC.

The chain uses TRBV5-7 and TRBJ1-1; D possibly corresponds to TRBD1 (6 bases). TRBV5-7 is noted as an ORF with a role that remains uncertain. Trimming took 4 bases from V and 8 from J, leaving 24 bases between them. The CDR3 covers 16 residues. The CDR3 nucleotides read TGTGCCAGCAGCGGACTACTGGGGACACCAGCCCAAGAAGCTTTCTTT. Amino acids: CASSGLLGTPAQEAFF.

V and J are TRBV5-5 and TRBJ2-5; 13 nucleotides line up with TRBD2. J lost 5 bases, V lost 4 bases, and 11 bases had no gene match. Germline V lookup: CDR1 SGHKS, CDR2 YYEKEE (reference sequence). The CDR3 consists of 17 residues. Here the CDR3 reads CASSRTSGGALGETQYF. CDR3 DNA: TGTGCCAGCAGCCGTACTAGCGGGGGGGCTCTCGGTGAGACCCAGTACTTC.

This clone was counted once. The genes are TRBV27 and TRBJ2-1, with 8 bases aligning to TRBD2. This CDR3 is 18 amino acids long. CDR1 and CDR2 (germline): MNHEY, SMNVEV (reference sequence). J was trimmed by 9 bases and V by 1 base; bases with no gene match: 17. The CDR3 nucleotides read TGTGCCAGCAGTTTATGGGGTGGGAGCGGGGGTTCCCCCGGTGAGCAGTTCTTC. Amino acids: CASSLWGGSGGSPGEQFF.